Listed below are T cell receptor beta chains from one sample, sequenced in a study of cytomegalovirus exposure and HLA in healthy donors. Sequencing was performed with immunoSEQ multiplex PCR; in TCRdb, only in-frame clones are kept and a portion is missing. The data contain 150,000 to 200,000 clones, roughly 91% of them singletons. The sample comprised PBMCs. These receptors were collected from a woman younger than 35 in good health and CMV-seropositive. The CDR3 runs from the conserved cysteine through the conserved F or W. The D gene is left open where the match is weak. Part of the rows lack a size; the others show once, few, many or a class for expanded clones.

DNA: TGTGCCAGCAGCCAAGGAGGCAGGGACCAAGAGACCCAGTACTTC
CDR3: CASSQGGRDQETQYF
D: NA
V: TRBV4-2
J: TRBJ2-5
size: NA

DNA: TGTGCCAGCAGCCAACTAACCTCAAATGAAAAACTGTTTTTT
CDR3: CASSQLTSNEKLFF
D: NA
V: TRBV5-6
J: TRBJ1-4
size: NA

DNA: TGTGCCAGCAGTGTTAGGACAGGGGGCTACGAGCAGTACTTC
CDR3: CASSVRTGGYEQYF
D: TRBD1
V: TRBV2
J: TRBJ2-7
size: NA

DNA: TGTGCCAGCATATCCGGGACAGGGGCCTACGAGCAGTACTTC
CDR3: CASISGTGAYEQYF
D: TRBD1
V: TRBV7-8
J: TRBJ2-7
size: few

DNA: TGTGCCATCAGGACTAGCGTGCCTAGCACAGATACGCAGTATTTT
CDR3: CAIRTSVPSTDTQYF
D: TRBD2
V: TRBV10-3
J: TRBJ2-3
size: NA

DNA: TGCAGCGTTGGAGGGAGGGGTTCAAACTATGGCTACACCTTC
CDR3: CSVGGRGSNYGYTF
D: NA
V: TRBV29-1
J: TRBJ1-2
size: NA

DNA: TGTGCCAGCAGCTCGGGGGGGGATAGCAATCAGCCCCAGCATTTT
CDR3: CASSSGGDSNQPQHF
D: NA
V: TRBV5-4
J: TRBJ1-5
size: NA

DNA: TGCGCCAGCAGTTTGGCTGTGAGCGGGATTAATGAAAAACTGTTTTTT
CDR3: CASSLAVSGINEKLFF
D: NA
V: TRBV4-3
J: TRBJ1-4
size: once

DNA: TGTGCCAGCAGTGGCGGGATTCAAGAGACCCAGTACTTC
CDR3: CASSGGIQETQYF
D: NA
V: TRBV6-1
J: TRBJ2-5
size: NA

DNA: TGTGCCTGGGTGGGGTTAGCGGGAGGGGAGACCCAGTACTTC
CDR3: CAWVGLAGGETQYF
D: TRBD2
V: TRBV30
J: TRBJ2-5
size: NA

DNA: TGTGCCAGCAGCTTAGGACTAGCGGGAGTTTCAGGCTACGAGCAGTACTTC
CDR3: CASSLGLAGVSGYEQYF
D: TRBD2
V: TRBV11-3
J: TRBJ2-7
size: once

DNA: TGTGCCAGCAGGCTTGACAGGGCCCCCCAAGAGACCCAGTACTTC
CDR3: CASRLDRAPQETQYF
D: TRBD1
V: TRBV2
J: TRBJ2-5
size: NA

DNA: TGTGCCAGCAGTGTGGACAGAATTGAGACCCAGTACTTC
CDR3: CASSVDRIETQYF
D: NA
V: TRBV2
J: TRBJ2-5
size: NA

DNA: TGTGCCAGCAGCCCTCTTAGAAGCGGGCTACCAGATACGCAGTATTTT
CDR3: CASSPLRSGLPDTQYF
D: NA
V: TRBV5-4
J: TRBJ2-3
size: NA

DNA: TGTGCCAGCATCCTACAACACTCGGCCCCGGGACAGGGGTTTACCAACGGCACAAAATTC
CDR3: CASILQHSAPGQGFTNGTKF
D: TRBD1
V: TRBV27
J: TRBJ2-7
size: NA

DNA: TGCGCCAGCAGCCAAGGTGACAGTCTAACCTACGAGCAGTACTTC
CDR3: CASSQGDSLTYEQYF
D: NA
V: TRBV4-3
J: TRBJ2-7
size: NA